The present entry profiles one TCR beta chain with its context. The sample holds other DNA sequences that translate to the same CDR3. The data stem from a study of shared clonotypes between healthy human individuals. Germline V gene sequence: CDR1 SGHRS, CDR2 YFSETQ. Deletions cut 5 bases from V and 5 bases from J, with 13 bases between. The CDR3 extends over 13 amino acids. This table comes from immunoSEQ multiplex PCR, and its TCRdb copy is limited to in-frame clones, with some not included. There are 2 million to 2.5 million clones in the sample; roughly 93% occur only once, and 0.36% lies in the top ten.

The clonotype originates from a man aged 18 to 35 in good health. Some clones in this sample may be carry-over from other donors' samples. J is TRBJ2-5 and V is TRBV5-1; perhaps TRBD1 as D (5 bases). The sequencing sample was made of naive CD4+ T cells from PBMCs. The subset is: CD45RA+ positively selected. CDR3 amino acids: CASSLQGSETQYF. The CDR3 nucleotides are TGCGCCAGCAGTCTTCAGGGATCGGAGACCCAGTACTTC.